This T cell receptor beta chain was documented in a study of T cell repertoires in cytomegalovirus infection. Study-level information: It was recently identified HLA-C-restricted and well-studied HLA-B-restricted CMV epitopes that the study used. TCR beta signatures that were public indicated CMV infection and matching HLA type. Study outcomes and limitations: Based on cumulative public TCR beta family frequency, carriers of CMV plus the relevant HLA were identified.

About this clonotype itself: Its specificity is not known.

TCRdb processed the reads anew with MiXCR; each CDR3 protein has one entry. The table lists 900,000 to 950,000 distinct CDR3 sequences, approximately 33% of them singletons, with around an eighth in the top ten. Germline lookup yields CDR1 MNHEY and CDR2 SVGAGI. CDR3 size: 17 residues. Trimming removed 4 bases at V and 6 bases at J, with 22 bases between. The J gene is TRBJ2-1, the V gene TRBV6-5; D unresolved. The sequence was collected from a human donor in good health (CMV status not recorded). Some clones in this sample may be carry-over from other donors' samples. This specimen was cultured CD8+ T cells from PBMCs, taken from culture after CMV antigen stimulation. The CDR3 DNA sequence: TGTGCCAGCAGTTCCTCGCAATACGTTACTCAGGCCAATGAGCAGTTCTTC. Its protein product is CASSSSQYVTQANEQFF.